Listed below are T cell receptor beta chains from one sample, sequenced in a study of molecular identifiers for immune sequencing clone quantification. MiXCR, applied by TCRdb to the PCR reads, yields one record per CDR3 protein. This table holds 400,000 to 600,000 distinct CDR3 sequences, roughly 25% found once. Sequencing used naive CD8+ T cells from blood, with Jurkat cell RNA spiked in. Every receptor here comes from a human donor in good health. Some libraries in this study had Jurkat cell RNA spiked in. Both conserved end residues are part of each CDR3. The D gene is left open where the match is weak. Size is stated for part of the rows, as once, few or many counts, or as a class when the clone is expanded.

d_call	clone_size	v_call	j_call	cdr3_aa	cdr3_nt
-	few	TRBV12-3/TRBV12-4	TRBJ2-4	CASSPGLNIQYF	TGTGCCAGCAGCCCCGGCTTGAACATTCAGTACTTC
TRBD1	many	TRBV7-6	TRBJ1-4	CASSQAGTEEKLFF	TGTGCCAGCAGTCAAGCCGGGACAGAGGAAAAACTGTTTTTT
-	many	TRBV4-1	TRBJ2-7	CASSQVVGAEQYF	TGCGCCAGCAGCCAAGTTGTGGGGGCCGAGCAGTACTTC
-	many	TRBV11-2	TRBJ2-2	CASSLITTGELFF	TGTGCCAGCAGTTTAATAACGACCGGGGAGCTGTTTTTT
TRBD1	-	TRBV19	TRBJ2-1	CASSIGGTGGLVNEQFF	TGTGCCAGTAGTATAGGCGGGACAGGGGGACTAGTAAATGAGCAGTTCTTC
TRBD1	many	TRBV7-9	TRBJ2-5	CASSWDREETQYF	TGTGCCAGCAGCTGGGACAGGGAAGAGACCCAGTACTTC
-	-	TRBV4-2	TRBJ1-1	CASSLVNTEALF	TGTGCCAGCAGCCTAGTGAACACTGAAGCTCTCTTT
-	few	TRBV27	TRBJ1-3	CASSPGGGNTIYF	TGTGCCAGCAGTCCGGGGGGAGGAAACACCATATATTTT
-	many	TRBV29-1	TRBJ2-1	CSVEERLGEQFF	TGCAGCGTTGAAGAGAGACTAGGAGAGCAGTTCTTC
-	-	TRBV27	TRBJ2-7	CASSLLGGSYAQYF	TGTGCCAGCAGTTTATTGGGGGGTTCCTACGCGCAGTACTTC
TRBD1	-	TRBV28	TRBJ1-1	CASSLSPDRGSEAFF	TGTGCCAGCAGTTTATCCCCTGACAGGGGGAGTGAAGCTTTCTTT
TRBD2	-	TRBV4-3	TRBJ2-5	CASSQDLAGERETQYF	TGCGCCAGCAGCCAAGATCTTGCGGGGGAGAGAGAGACCCAGTACTTC
TRBD2	-	TRBV5-5	TRBJ2-4	CASSSHPAGAKDIQYF	TGTGCCAGCAGTTCGCACCCAGCGGGAGCGAAGGACATTCAGTACTTC
-	-	TRBV20-1	TRBJ2-7	CSTERLTSYTYEQYF	TGCAGTACTGAGCGCTTAACTAGTTACACCTACGAGCAGTACTTC
-	-	TRBV15	TRBJ2-2	CATSGFGWETNTGGLFF	TGTGCCACCTCCGGCTTTGGGTGGGAGACGAACACCGGGGGGCTGTTTTTT
-	many	TRBV19	TRBJ2-1	CASSTTDNEQFF	TGTGCCAGTAGCACGACAGACAATGAGCAGTTCTTC
-	-	TRBV2	TRBJ2-5	CASSEAASRETQYF	TGTGCCAGCAGTGAAGCGGCGTCGCGGGAGACCCAGTACTTC
TRBD1	-	TRBV10-3	TRBJ2-7	CAISDWTGAYEQYF	TGTGCCATCAGTGACTGGACAGGGGCCTACGAGCAGTACTTC
-	-	TRBV28	TRBJ2-1	CASSPAEALVNEQFF	TGTGCCAGCAGCCCAGCGGAGGCGTTAGTTAATGAGCAGTTCTTC
TRBD1	few	TRBV13	TRBJ1-1	CASSLGPRTGLNTEAFF	TGTGCCAGCAGCTTAGGCCCCCGGACAGGGTTGAACACTGAAGCTTTCTTT
TRBD1	-	TRBV7-2	TRBJ1-1	CARSLPGQGVTEAFF	TGTGCCCGCAGCTTACCGGGACAGGGAGTCACTGAAGCTTTCTTT
-	many	TRBV16	TRBJ2-7	CASSHRGHEQYF	TGTGCCAGCAGCCATCGAGGCCACGAGCAGTACTTC
-	-	TRBV12-5	TRBJ1-1	CASGFALRDTTEAFF	TGTGCTAGTGGTTTCGCCCTCCGGGACACAACTGAAGCTTTCTTT
-	few	TRBV24-1	TRBJ2-5	CATSDSTGIDQETQYF	TGTGCCACCAGTGATTCAACCGGGATTGATCAAGAGACCCAGTACTTC
TRBD2	few	TRBV7-9	TRBJ2-7	CASSSRDYPALSYEQYF	TGTGCCAGCAGCTCCCGGGACTACCCGGCCCTCTCCTACGAGCAGTACTTC
-	-	TRBV4-3	TRBJ2-3	CASSQDTGTLPSTDTQYF	TGCGCCAGCAGCCAAGACACCGGGACATTACCTAGCACAGATACGCAGTATTTT
-	few	TRBV6-2/TRBV6-3	TRBJ2-7	CASRPQGMREQYF	TGTGCCAGCAGACCCCAGGGCATGAGAGAGCAGTACTTC
TRBD1	many	TRBV4-3	TRBJ1-5	CASSQGQGSQPQHF	TGCGCCAGCAGCCAGGGACAGGGCAGTCAGCCCCAGCATTTT
TRBD2	-	TRBV27	TRBJ2-7	CASSLSGGDWPKEQYF	TGTGCCAGCAGTTTATCGGGGGGGGACTGGCCGAAGGAGCAGTACTTC
TRBD1	-	TRBV7-9	TRBJ1-2	CASSIGTGGTFGYTF	TGTGCCAGCAGCATCGGGACAGGGGGAACCTTTGGCTACACCTTC
-	few	TRBV27	TRBJ2-2	CASSFHRELNTGELFF	TGTGCCAGCAGTTTCCACAGGGAACTGAACACCGGGGAGCTGTTTTTT
-	-	TRBV28	TRBJ1-1	CAGSLWGGIEAFF	TGTGCCGGCAGTTTATGGGGCGGGATTGAAGCTTTCTTT
-	many	TRBV11-2	TRBJ1-1	CASSLSQGLNTEAFF	TGTGCCAGCAGCTTATCCCAGGGTCTGAACACTGAAGCTTTCTTT
TRBD1	-	TRBV19	TRBJ2-7	CASSISGTASSEQYF	TGTGCCAGTAGTATCTCCGGGACAGCTTCCTCCGAGCAGTACTTC
-	-	TRBV7-8	TRBJ2-4	CASSLFPVAKNIQYF	TGTGCCAGCAGCTTATTTCCCGTAGCCAAAAACATTCAGTACTTC
TRBD2	-	TRBV27	TRBJ2-2	CASSLIAGVGTGELFF	TGTGCCAGCAGTTTAATAGCGGGAGTCGGCACCGGGGAGCTGTTTTTT
TRBD1	few	TRBV19	TRBJ2-7	CASSEGTGLTYEQYF	TGTGCCAGTAGCGAAGGGACAGGGTTGACCTACGAGCAGTACTTC
TRBD2	few	TRBV27	TRBJ2-5	CASSPFAGGETQYF	TGTGCCAGCAGTCCTTTTGCGGGAGGAGAGACCCAGTACTTC
-	-	TRBV27	TRBJ2-3	CARRSRDGTATQYF	TGTGCCCGCCGCTCCCGGGACGGTACAGCTACGCAGTATTTT
-	many	TRBV30	TRBJ1-3	CAWSVGLTGNTIYF	TGTGCCTGGAGTGTTGGACTGACTGGAAACACCATATATTTT
TRBD2	-	TRBV24-1	TRBJ2-1	CATISWTSNEQFF	TGTGCCACCATTTCCTGGACTAGCAATGAGCAGTTCTTC
TRBD1	-	TRBV20-1	TRBJ2-7	CSAKPGQGGREQYF	TGCAGTGCTAAACCGGGACAGGGGGGGAGGGAGCAGTACTTC
TRBD1	few	TRBV28	TRBJ1-1	CASSLLDRARLRNTEAFF	TGTGCCAGCAGTTTATTGGACAGGGCGCGATTGCGGAACACTGAAGCTTTCTTT
-	many	TRBV7-9	TRBJ2-5	CASSFQGSSTETQYF	TGTGCCAGCAGCTTCCAGGGTTCCAGCACGGAGACCCAGTACTTC
TRBD1	many	TRBV28	TRBJ1-5	CASRLTGVVNQPQHF	TGTGCCAGCAGACTGACAGGGGTGGTCAATCAGCCCCAGCATTTT
TRBD2	-	TRBV14	TRBJ2-5	CASSPKGLAGKETQYF	TGTGCCAGCAGCCCTAAAGGACTAGCGGGAAAAGAGACCCAGTACTTC
-	many	TRBV29-1	TRBJ2-3	CSALLENTDTQYF	TGCAGCGCCTTGTTGGAAAACACAGATACGCAGTATTTT
-	-	TRBV12-3/TRBV12-4	TRBJ2-1	CASSPPSLASEQFF	TGTGCCAGCAGTCCTCCAAGTCTGGCTAGTGAGCAGTTCTTC
-	few	TRBV12-3/TRBV12-4	TRBJ2-2	CASSPRQDAGELFF	TGTGCCAGCAGTCCTAGGCAAGACGCCGGGGAGCTGTTTTTT
-	-	TRBV19	TRBJ2-4	CASSMSLFLERVLAKNIQYF	TGTGCCAGTAGTATGTCCCTTTTTTTAGAGCGGGTCTTAGCCAAAAACATTCAGTACTTC